A single sample is the source of the 12 T cell receptor beta chains below, sequenced in a study of post-analysis software for immune sequencing data. The TCR beta cDNA libraries contained unique molecular identifiers. TCRdb independently ran MiXCR on the PCR reads; one entry per CDR3 protein. The sample shows about 500,000 distinct CDR3 sequences, approximately 46% of them seen only once. Their antigens are not known. Study conclusions and caveats: When patients were compared with controls, 5 or 6 TRBV segments were more frequent, TRBV5-6, TRBV5-1 and TRBV20-1 among them.

Sequencing was performed on blood. These receptor sequences come from a girl between 5 and 17 years old with multiple sclerosis.

This chain joins TRBV7-8 and TRBJ2-1; TRBD2 aligns across 10 bases. This CDR3 is built from 17 residues. Trimming removed 0 bases from V and 6 bases from J; junction bases left unmatched: 8. Germline CDR1 and CDR2: SGHVS and FQNEAQ. The CDR3 nucleotides are TGTGCCAGCAGCTTAGCGGCTAGCGGGAGACCATCCAATGAGCAGTTCTTC. It translates to CASSLAASGRPSNEQFF.

This clonotype has only a few counts. The chain combines TRBV9 with TRBJ2-4; 8 bases are shared with TRBD2. J gave up 7 bases and V 2 bases, and 11 bases lay outside the gene matches. Germline assignment: CDR1 SGDLS and CDR2 YYNGEE. CDR3 size: 16 residues. CDR3 bases: TGTGCCAGCAGCGTTGGGGGTAGCGGGATGAGTAACATTCAGTACTTC. This sequence encodes CASSVGGSGMSNIQYF.

V usage is TRBV27 and J usage is TRBJ2-3, with TRBD2 identical over 10 bases. The V gene's germline CDR1 is MNHEY and CDR2 SMNVEV (reference sequence). There are 19 residues in the CDR3. Losses at the gene ends were 1 base for V and 5 bases for J; bases not matched to a gene: 15. CDR3 region: CASSLFALLSGRAGDTQYF. The CDR3 nucleotides read TGTGCCAGCAGTTTATTCGCCCTACTAAGCGGGAGGGCCGGAGATACGCAGTATTTT.

In its sample, this clonotype was seen a few times. The chain has TRBV10-3 and TRBJ2-3; 8 positions agree with TRBD1. The CDR3 spans 13 residues. Germline V gene data show CDR1 as ENHRY and CDR2 as SYGVKD. V gave up 6 bases and J gave up 4 bases; unmatched junction bases: 3. CDR3 amino acids: CAISIQGADTQYF. The DNA for the CDR3 is TGTGCCATCAGCATACAGGGGGCAGATACGCAGTATTTT.

This chain uses TRBV9 with TRBJ1-2; D is uncertain. Trimming cost V 4 bases and J 3 bases, with 4 bases left between them. Germline V gives CDR1 SGDLS, CDR2 YYNGEE. The CDR3 is 11 amino acids. The CDR3 nucleotides read TGTGCCAGCAGCTCCCACTATGGCTACACCTTC. Encoded protein: CASSSHYGYTF.

CDR3 residues: CASSLTPGAIYNEQYF. The CDR3 DNA follows: TGTGCCAGCAGCTTAACGCCCGGGGCCATCTACAATGAGCAGTACTTC. The chain combines TRBV7-3 with TRBJ2-5; D is tentatively TRBD1 or TRBD2 (5 bases each). With 0 bases removed from V and 11 bases from J, the gap between germline ends came to 22 bases. The CDR3 length is 16 residues. Germline V gene lookup returns CDR1 SGHTA and CDR2 FQGTGA.

This clonotype was recorded a few times. V and J are TRBV24-1 and TRBJ2-1; TRBD2 agrees at 9 bases. The CDR3 is made up of 15 amino acids. The J segment lost 3 bases and the V segment lost 1 base, leaving 0 bases of the junction unmatched. CDR1 and CDR2 (germline): KGHDR, SFDVKD. The CDR3 region has the DNA TGTGCCACCAGTGATTTTAGCGGGAGCTACAATGAGCAGTTCTTC. Its translation is CATSDFSGSYNEQFF.

The chain is built from TRBV11-2 and TRBJ2-7; 9 positions match TRBD1. The CDR3 sequence is 14 residues long. The J segment lost 6 bases and the V segment lost 5 bases, leaving 8 bases of the junction unmatched. Germline V lookup: CDR1 SGHAT, CDR2 FQNNGV. CDR3 region: CASSPLGQGSEQYF. Written as DNA, the CDR3 is TGTGCCAGCAGCCCGCTGGGACAGGGATCCGAGCAGTACTTC.

The chain combines TRBV27 with TRBJ2-1; 9 bases fit TRBD2. The CDR3 runs to 20 residues. The germline gives CDR1 MNHEY, CDR2 SMNVEV (reference sequence). With V trimmed by 4 bases and J by 3 bases, 19 bases remained unmatched. The CDR3 is CASSWEPVGVAGGIYNEQFF. The CDR3 nucleotides are TGTGCCAGCAGTTGGGAACCCGTAGGAGTGGCGGGGGGGATCTACAATGAGCAGTTCTTC.

This rearrangement joins TRBV10-2 to TRBJ2-5; 14 nucleotides match TRBD2. The CDR3 consists of 17 residues. J gave up 0 bases and V 7 bases, and 7 bases lay outside the gene matches. Germline V gives CDR1 WSHSY, CDR2 SAAADI. Here the CDR3 DNA reads TGCGCCAGCACACCGGGACTAGCGGGAGAGTACCAAGAGACCCAGTACTTC. Its translation is CASTPGLAGEYQETQYF.

This clonotype occurred a few times. The rearrangement uses TRBV24-1 and TRBJ2-3; D ambiguous. Germline V gives CDR1 KGHDR, CDR2 SFDVKD. The ends were cut back, 7 bases at V and 4 bases at J, with 8 bases in the middle. The CDR3 covers 12 residues. CDR3 sequence (DNA): TGTGCCACCAGGGGAAGCGCAGATACGCAGTATTTT. It specifies CATRGSADTQYF.

The V call is TRBV20-1, the J call TRBJ2-4; possible D gene TRBD2, 5 bases. The V end was cut by 5 bases, the J end by 2 bases, with 13 bases between. This CDR3 comprises 14 residues. CDR1 and CDR2 (germline): DFQATT, SNEGSKA (reference sequence). CDR3 sequence (DNA): TGCAGTGCTCCCCCCGGACTCCCCAAAAACATTCAGTACTTC. This codes for CSAPPGLPKNIQYF.